This T cell receptor (beta chain) was profiled in a study of cytomegalovirus exposure and HLA in healthy donors (dated by TCRdb to the late 2010s). Describing the broader study: According to an earlier analysis of 550 to 700 of the donors, about 179 million T cells yielded some 110 million unique TCR beta sequences and about 300 Gb of sequence data. All discovery cohort repertoires had been generated on a single sequencing platform. Approximately 310 gigabases of sequencing data and 80 million or so unique TCR sequences were included in an early release covering 550 to 650 HLA-typed donors. HLA typing included class I and class II loci at four-digit resolution. Among about 410 genotyped donors of the cohort, an average of approximately 200,000 unique TCR beta nucleotide sequences was sequenced per donor, of which approximately 19% were non-productive. An earlier analysis of some 600 of the donors applied high-throughput TCR beta sequencing to assess whether each TCR beta V gene segment acted as functional or pseudogenic. Rather than using new phenotypic data, the later analysis identified candidate immune exposures from TCR beta sequences and from how often those sequences occurred across donors. A separate validation cohort of roughly 120 different subjects was used in addition to the approximately 610-subject first cohort. The T cell repertoires of under 700 subjects were profiled by immunosequencing and related to cytomegalovirus serostatus. Four or five DR-DQ haplotypes were handled as single units for association and clustering because linkage in the cohort was strong. Typing coverage varied by locus: roughly 629-630 donors for A, B, C, DRB1 and DQB1; more than 500 for DQA1; about 590 for DPA1; fewer than 480 for DPB1. The study aimed to test whether signatures of past pathogen exposure could be identified by cataloging public T cell receptors. Of the 300 to 450 genotyped donors, 75% to 85% were placed in the genetic ancestry cluster associated with self-reported Caucasian donors. A later analysis re-examined previously published TCR beta repertoires from more than 650 donors and added high-resolution HLA genotyping to investigate patterns of TCR occurrence. A later genetic analysis took genome-wide SNP genotypes for about 55% of the roughly 670 donors and used that subset as a discovery cohort. High-throughput TCR immunosequencing, statistical association of individual TCRs with disease status, and machine learning were combined to predict cytomegalovirus infection status. Alongside the repertoire data, information on donor age, sex, ethnicity and CMV serostatus was compiled.

What the work shows at the level of the full study, not this receptor alone: The study gave a list of under 200 TCR beta chains associated with cytomegalovirus. Specific HLA alleles were associated with 15,000 to 20,000 TCR beta sequences at a false discovery rate of 0.05 in a later analysis. Most CMV-associated TCR beta chains appeared to be HLA-restricted in a later analysis, and the HLA associations seemed to be driven largely by CMV exposure. A later analysis found that TCR association rates varied across HLA loci, with DRB1 alleles showing the most associated TCRs and HLA-C alleles the fewest. For the cohort, immune exposure information was limited to CMV serostatus. Compared with the approximately 600-donor mean, donors in an Asian-associated ancestry cluster had fewer N-insertions in productive TCRs, according to a later genetic analysis. The classifier was reported to diagnose cytomegalovirus status with high specificity and sensitivity in both the original cohort and the validation cohort. Several of the top co-occurrence clusters appeared to be linked to parvovirus B19, influenza, CMV and Epstein-Barr virus, according to a later analysis. Only TCR beta chains were sequenced in this cohort, and the absence of alpha or paired-chain data limited detectable features. A cluster of highly shared sequence variants was judged likely to be a technical artifact of the sequencing pipeline. In an earlier analysis of 587 of the donors, most TCR beta V segments appeared in productive rearrangements about 87% or about 30% of the time, broadly matching IMGT annotations. Compared with equally common non-associated chains, HLA-associated TCR beta chains in a later analysis were more clonally expanded and had lower generation probabilities. Strong co-occurrence of HLA alleles, especially DR and DQ, made assigning TCR associations to individual alleles difficult. In vitro tests confirmed that a few of the cytomegalovirus-associated TCR beta chains recognize cytomegalovirus antigens. The presence/absence analyses assumed that sequencing depth was roughly uniform across donors, and that assumption may not be true. Correlated functional status among segregating V segments might be attributable to linkage disequilibrium, but an unknown experimental factor could not be ruled out. A further reported finding was that TCR beta sequences accurately predicted the HLA-A and HLA-B alleles for most subjects in the first cohort. Because counts were too low, roughly 16 rarely observed V segments, including chromosome 9 orphons, were excluded from the earlier analysis of about 500 of the donors. Most TCR sequences were seen in very few donors, while some public TCRs were found in many individuals. Because some donors lacked HLA typing at each locus, the association tests relied only on the typed subset. It was suggested by the authors that the approach could potentially be generalized to other disease states and immunological phenotypes. An association between a missense DCLRE1C variant and V-gene and J-gene trimming of TCR beta chains was found in a later genetic analysis and replicated in an independent cohort.

In total, approximately 700 healthy bone marrow donors made up the cohort. Cohort members were all nominally healthy when sampled, although unrecorded immune exposures were likely present. The donor tested CMV seronegative and was one of the 352 seronegative cohort members. Every donor gave a peripheral blood sample, and the peripheral blood mononuclear cells from that sample were used for TCR beta sequencing. Genomic DNA was extracted from the blood cell samples with the Qiagen DNeasy Blood Extraction Kit. Regarding this clone: Its target antigen remains unknown. The sample holds no much larger clone one base away, and base qualities are not on file.

The library was made by the immunoSEQ multiplex PCR assay. For the multiplex PCR, a mixture combining 60 forward primers for TCR Vbeta segments and 13 reverse primers for TCR Jbeta segments was used. The CDR3 region of rearranged TCR beta genes was amplified from genomic DNA with a multiplex PCR assay. Amplified TCR beta libraries were sequenced as 87-base-pair reads on the Illumina HiSeq System. The authors' pipeline ran thus. A later analysis counted around 72 million unique TCR beta chains across the 550 to 750 repertoires, and around 12 million of these chains were shared by at least two donors. To remove PCR and sequencing errors, raw reads were error-corrected and collapsed into unique sequences using a nearest-neighbor algorithm that merged closely related sequences. Alignment of CDR3 sequences to IMGT reference sequences was used to assign V, D and J gene segments. For a sequence to be retained, at least a six-nucleotide match to both a V gene segment and a J gene segment was required. A rearrangement was called productive if the CDR3 had no stop codons and remained in frame with V and J, and every other rearrangement was called non-productive. CDR3 was defined by IMGT convention, running from the second conserved V-encoded cysteine to the conserved J-encoded phenylalanine. The earlier analysis of a few hundred of the donors excluded sequences that lacked an unambiguous match to a single V gene segment. An earlier analysis of around 600 of the donors classified V segments as functional when productive rearrangements were above 56.7% and as segregating when the standard deviation between donors was above 5%. A statistical classification framework was developed to diagnose cytomegalovirus status using the catalog of TCR beta chain sequences. In a later analysis, TCR nucleotide sequences were compared against IMGT/GENE-DB human TR gene sequences so that V and J genes could be assigned. In a later analysis, CDR3 sequences and most-parsimonious VDJ recombination scenarios were assigned using the TCRdist pipeline. In a later analysis, every TCR beta chain was defined by the combination of its CDR3 amino acid sequence and its V-gene family, and reads without a unique V-gene family were dropped. A later analysis removed 592 highly shared, low-generation-probability nucleotide sequences to deal with suspected cross-contamination and a sequencing artifact. In a later analysis, a clonal expansion index for each public chain was calculated from normalized within-repertoire ranks of inferred template counts. A later analysis computed generation probabilities with a VDJ recombination model fitted to out-of-frame rearrangements, and checked the results against IGoR. In a later analysis, TCR-TCR, TCR-HLA and TCR-CMV co-occurrence was scored with hypergeometric tests, and a repertoire-size bias correction was applied to TCR pairs. A later analysis estimated false discovery rates by permuting HLA or CMV assignments 20 times. In a later analysis, co-occurring TCRs were grouped using DBSCAN, with TCRdist sequence similarity added in when clustering inside HLA-allele-positive subsets. Co-occurrence clustering excluded repertoires with fewer than 30,000 or more than 120,000 public chains, plus five with anomalous nucleotide sharing. What TCRdb holds here is the immuneACCESS table cut down to in-frame rearrangements. Part of the clones is not present; checked against another copy, under half of the missing clones reflect an unresolved V gene, and the others are unexplained. V, J and clone size were drawn from that table, and D and trimming were deduced from the DNA. This sample holds under 200,000 clones; 70% to 80% were observed only once. The ten largest account for 1.5% to 2% of the sample.

Input material: PBMCs. This TCR derives from a man in his thirties or forties in good health and CMV-seronegative.

The sequenced DNA is TGTGCCTGGATCGGGAGCTACGAGCAGTACTTC. It translates to CAWIGSYEQYF. The rearrangement combines TRBV30 with TRBJ2-5, with TRBD2 perhaps the D gene, on 6 matching bases. The end of the DNA is better explained by TRBJ2-7, so the J call may be wrong. The CDR3, from cysteine to phenylalanine, totals 11 residues. Of all the DNA, just the CDR3 is kept, 33 bases in frame from base 1. From the germline V gene (reference sequence), CDR1 is GTSNPN and CDR2 is SVGIG.